The rows below give T cell receptor beta chains drawn from one sample of a study of shared clonotypes between healthy human individuals. Sequenced by immunoSEQ multiplex PCR; TCRdb stores in-frame clones only, minus some. This sample carries 1.4 million to 1.5 million clones, over 95% of them seen once, and the ten largest clones take approximately 1%. The material sequenced was naive CD4+ T cells sorted from blood. The source is a man aged 25 to 40 in good health. The CDR3 runs from the conserved cysteine through the conserved F or W. D genes are given only for firm matches. Size is stated for part of the rows, as once, few or many counts, or as a class when the clone is expanded.

clone_size	d_call	v_call	j_call	cdr3_nt	cdr3_aa
NA	NA	TRBV10-2	TRBJ1-1	TGCGCCAGCAGTGAGATCGGGGGGGGCTGGAACACTGAAGCTTTCTTT	CASSEIGGGWNTEAFF
NA	TRBD2	TRBV7-8	TRBJ2-1	TGTGCCAGCAGCTTAGGGATAGGACGGGACTACTACAATGAGCAGTTCTTC	CASSLGIGRDYYNEQFF
NA	TRBD1	TRBV6-1	TRBJ2-7	TGTGCCAGCAGTCGTGACAGGGGGTTTCCCTACGAGCAGTACTTC	CASSRDRGFPYEQYF
NA	TRBD1	TRBV2	TRBJ1-2	TGTGCCAGCAGTGACTACGCCGGGACAGGGGACGGTGGCTACACCTTC	CASSDYAGTGDGGYTF
NA	NA	TRBV7-8	TRBJ2-1	TGTGCCAGCAGCTTAATGTGGACGGCGAACAATGAGCAGTTCTTC	CASSLMWTANNEQFF
NA	TRBD1	TRBV2	TRBJ2-6	TGTGCCAGCGGCGGGACAGGGCTCACACACTCTGGGGCCAACGTCCTGACTTTC	CASGGTGLTHSGANVLTF
NA	NA	TRBV7-2	TRBJ2-7	TGTGCCAGCAGCCCCTCGACAACCTACGAGCAGTACTTC	CASSPSTTYEQYF
once	NA	TRBV6-1	TRBJ2-7	TGTGCCAGCAGTGTTCGGCCGGCGGGCCTCTCCTACGAGCAGTACTTC	CASSVRPAGLSYEQYF
NA	NA	TRBV7-2	TRBJ1-3	TGTGCCAGCAGCCCCTTGGGGTCTGGGAACACCATATATTTT	CASSPLGSGNTIYF
NA	TRBD2	TRBV5-4	TRBJ2-7	TGTGCCAGCAGCCAGGGACTAGCGGGAAGCTCCTACGAGCAGTACTTC	CASSQGLAGSSYEQYF
NA	NA	TRBV7-9	TRBJ2-1	TGTGCCAGCAGCCGCCCGCGGGACTCCCCGAGCTCCTACAATGAGCAGTTCTTC	CASSRPRDSPSSYNEQFF
NA	NA	TRBV15	TRBJ2-7	TGTGCCACCAGCAGAGGCGGGGACTCCTACGAGCAGTACTTC	CATSRGGDSYEQYF
NA	NA	TRBV2	TRBJ2-3	TGTGCCAGCAGTGTACAGGGAATGCGCCGTGCTAGCACAGATACGCAGTATTTT	CASSVQGMRRASTDTQYF
NA	NA	TRBV7-9	TRBJ2-4	TGTGCCAGCAGCTTAGCGGGGAGGCCAAACATTCAGTACTTC	CASSLAGRPNIQYF
NA	NA	TRBV6-1	TRBJ1-3	TGTGCCAGCAGAATTCAGGGCAACACCATATATTTT	CASRIQGNTIYF
NA	TRBD2	TRBV7-8	TRBJ2-7	TGTGCCAGCAGCTTCGGACTAGCGGGTGGGTACGAGCAGTACTTC	CASSFGLAGGYEQYF
NA	NA	TRBV18	TRBJ1-1	TGTGCCAGCTCACCATCCGTGGCAGCGAACACTGAAGCTTTCTTT	CASSPSVAANTEAFF
NA	NA	TRBV29-1	TRBJ2-7	TGCAGCGTTAAGGAGAGCTCCTACGAGCAGTACTTC	CSVKESSYEQYF
NA	NA	TRBV9	TRBJ2-1	TGTGCCAGCAGCGTAGGGGGGACCCTGACCTACAATGAGCAGTTCTTC	CASSVGGTLTYNEQFF
NA	NA	TRBV18	TRBJ2-5	TGTGCCAGCTCACCTCTAGCGACCCAAGAGACCCAGTACTTC	CASSPLATQETQYF
NA	NA	TRBV7-6	TRBJ2-1	TGTGCCAGCAGCGGTCCGGGCATCTACAATGAGCAGTTCTTC	CASSGPGIYNEQFF
NA	NA	TRBV10-3	TRBJ2-3	TGTGCCATCAGTGAATCTCGGGGACCGGCGGCAGATACGCAGTATTTT	CAISESRGPAADTQYF
NA	NA	TRBV27	TRBJ2-5	TGTGCCAGCAGTTTCTTGTACCAAGAGACCCAGTACTTC	CASSFLYQETQYF
NA	NA	TRBV6-5	TRBJ2-1	TGTGCCAGCAGTACGACAGCGGAGCAGTTCTTC	CASSTTAEQFF
NA	NA	TRBV4-1	TRBJ2-7	TGCGCCAGCAGCCAAGAGCTACGAAGGACCGAGCAGTACTTC	CASSQELRRTEQYF
NA	TRBD1	TRBV7-9	TRBJ1-4	TGTGCCAGCAGCATAAGGACAGGGTCTAATGAAAAACTGTTTTTT	CASSIRTGSNEKLFF
NA	NA	TRBV5-4	TRBJ2-5	TGTGCCAGCAGCCTACAACCCTTTGAGGAGACCCAGTACTTC	CASSLQPFEETQYF
NA	NA	TRBV30	TRBJ2-5	TGTGCCTGGAGTCCTGGGAGATTGGAGACCCAGTACTTC	CAWSPGRLETQYF
NA	TRBD2	TRBV19	TRBJ2-2	TGTGCCAGTAGTATCGGCCTAGCGGGAACCTACACCGGGGAGCTGTTTTTT	CASSIGLAGTYTGELFF
NA	TRBD2	TRBV5-4	TRBJ2-1	TGTGCCAGCAGCTTGGGGTCGGGCGGGGGGTACAATGAGCAGTTCTTC	CASSLGSGGGYNEQFF
once	NA	TRBV5-6	TRBJ1-2	TGTGCCAGCAGCCCGGGGGCGGGCTATGGCTACACCTTC	CASSPGAGYGYTF
once	TRBD2	TRBV5-6	TRBJ2-3	TGTGCCAGCAGCTTGACCTGGCGGGAGCGCACAGATACGCAGTATTTT	CASSLTWRERTDTQYF
NA	NA	TRBV2	TRBJ2-2	TGTGCCAGCAGTGAACTAGGGAACACCGGGGAGCTGTTTTTT	CASSELGNTGELFF
once	NA	TRBV6-6	TRBJ1-1	TGTGCCAGCAGTTACTCGATAGCGGCCGACACTGAAGCTTTCTTT	CASSYSIAADTEAFF
NA	NA	TRBV7-9	TRBJ2-1	TGTGCCAGCAGCTTCTTGTCAGGAACCCCCTACAATGAGCAGTTCTTC	CASSFLSGTPYNEQFF
NA	NA	TRBV28	TRBJ2-7	TGTGCCAGCGCCTCGACGGAAGAGCAGTACTTC	CASASTEEQYF
NA	NA	TRBV6-6	TRBJ2-7	TGTGCCAGCAGTTATTTTGAGACGAAGAGCTCCTACGAGCAGTACTTC	CASSYFETKSSYEQYF
NA	NA	TRBV19	TRBJ1-2	TGTGCCAGTAGTATCGCCACGGAAGGCTACACCTTC	CASSIATEGYTF
once	TRBD2	TRBV25-1	TRBJ2-3	TGTGCCAGCAGTGAATTCCCGGGGTTAGCGGGACGGGGAGATACGCAGTATTTT	CASSEFPGLAGRGDTQYF
NA	NA	TRBV6-1	TRBJ2-6	TGTGCCAGCCAGGGAGGGGCCAACGTCCTGACTTTC	CASQGGANVLTF
NA	TRBD1	TRBV28	TRBJ1-5	TGTGCCAGCAGCCAAGGGACAGGGGTCCAGCCCCAGCATTTT	CASSQGTGVQPQHF
NA	NA	TRBV9	TRBJ2-3	TGTGCCAGCAGCTCCCCTGGCGCGAGGGGAGATACGCAGTATTTT	CASSSPGARGDTQYF
NA	TRBD1	TRBV5-6	TRBJ1-4	TGTGCCAGCAGCTTGAACAGGGGTTATGAAAAACTGTTTTTT	CASSLNRGYEKLFF
NA	TRBD2	TRBV2	TRBJ2-1	TGTGCCAGCAGTGACCTAGCGGGAGGTTGGTACAATGAGCAGTTCTTC	CASSDLAGGWYNEQFF
once	TRBD1	TRBV11-2	TRBJ1-2	TGTGCCAGCAGCTTACTAGGACAGGGGAACTATGGCTACACCTTC	CASSLLGQGNYGYTF
NA	NA	TRBV28	TRBJ1-2	TGTGCCAGCAGTCCCTCTCCAGGGTTTTTCTATGGCTACACCTTC	CASSPSPGFFYGYTF
NA	NA	TRBV4-3	TRBJ1-4	TGCGCCAGCAGCCAAACTCCCCTGCAGGGTAGCGAAAAACTGTTTTTT	CASSQTPLQGSEKLFF
NA	NA	TRBV10-2	TRBJ2-3	TGCGCCAGCAGTGAAATTGGCAGGATCACAGATACGCAGTATTTT	CASSEIGRITDTQYF
NA	TRBD1	TRBV5-4	TRBJ2-5	TGTGCCAGCAGTCTGGACAGGGGGGAGACCCAGTACTTC	CASSLDRGETQYF
NA	NA	TRBV7-2	TRBJ1-3	TGTGCCAGCAGCCGAGATTACGGGGGCTCTGGAAACACCATATATTTT	CASSRDYGGSGNTIYF
NA	NA	TRBV7-7	TRBJ1-1	TGTGCCAGCAGACCCGTCGTGGGGGCGACCACTGAAGCTTTCTTT	CASRPVVGATTEAFF
NA	NA	TRBV28	TRBJ1-1	TGTGCCAGCAGTTTCCCAGGGACGGGGAACACTGAAGCTTTCTTT	CASSFPGTGNTEAFF
NA	TRBD2	TRBV5-1	TRBJ2-2	TGCGCCAGCAGCCCCCTTGGACTAGCGGGAGGCGGGGAGCTGTTTTTT	CASSPLGLAGGGELFF
NA	NA	TRBV13	TRBJ2-7	TGTGCCAGCAGCCACGACACGAACTACGAGCAGTACTTC	CASSHDTNYEQYF
NA	NA	TRBV7-8	TRBJ2-1	TGTGCCAGCAGCCCCCGGGGATCCCTCTCCTACAATGAGCAGTTCTTC	CASSPRGSLSYNEQFF
NA	NA	TRBV5-6	TRBJ2-3	TGTGCCAGCAGCTCTACGGACACAGATACGCAGTATTTT	CASSSTDTDTQYF
NA	TRBD1	TRBV19	TRBJ2-5	TGTGCCAGTAGTATCTCGACAGGGGCGTCGCAAGAGACCCAGTACTTC	CASSISTGASQETQYF
NA	NA	TRBV2	TRBJ1-2	TGTGCCAGCAGCCCCCGGACAGCTAACTATGGCTACACCTTC	CASSPRTANYGYTF
NA	TRBD1	TRBV6-5	TRBJ1-2	TGTGCCAGCAGTTCGACAGGGCAAGGGGGCTACACCTTC	CASSSTGQGGYTF
NA	NA	TRBV18	TRBJ2-4	TGTGCCAGCGTCCGGGACATTCTTTCGGGGGCCGGAAACATTCAGTACTTC	CASVRDILSGAGNIQYF